This T cell receptor (beta chain) was sequenced during a study of patients and donors after allogeneic stem cell transplantation. This clonotype was counted ten times or more. The CDR3 runs to 14 residues. Trimming shortened V by 5 bases and J by 0 bases, and 8 bases separated the two germline ends. TCRdb recomputed calls from the RT-PCR reads with MiXCR, one row per CDR3 protein. In the table there are fewer than 75,000 distinct CDR3 sequences, 10% to 15% of which are singletons. The chain combines TRBV12-3 or TRBV12-4 with TRBJ1-5, with D unclear. This receptor was obtained from a human donor who was either an allogeneic HSCT recipient or a stem cell or donor lymphocyte infusion donor (not recorded which). It is not recorded whose cells these are; they may come from a transplant donor. Sequenced: blood, either unsorted or a sorted T cell fraction (not recorded which). CDR3 sequence: CASSPAVSNQPQHF. DNA of the CDR3: TGTGCCAGCAGTCCCGCGGTTAGCAATCAGCCCCAGCATTTT.